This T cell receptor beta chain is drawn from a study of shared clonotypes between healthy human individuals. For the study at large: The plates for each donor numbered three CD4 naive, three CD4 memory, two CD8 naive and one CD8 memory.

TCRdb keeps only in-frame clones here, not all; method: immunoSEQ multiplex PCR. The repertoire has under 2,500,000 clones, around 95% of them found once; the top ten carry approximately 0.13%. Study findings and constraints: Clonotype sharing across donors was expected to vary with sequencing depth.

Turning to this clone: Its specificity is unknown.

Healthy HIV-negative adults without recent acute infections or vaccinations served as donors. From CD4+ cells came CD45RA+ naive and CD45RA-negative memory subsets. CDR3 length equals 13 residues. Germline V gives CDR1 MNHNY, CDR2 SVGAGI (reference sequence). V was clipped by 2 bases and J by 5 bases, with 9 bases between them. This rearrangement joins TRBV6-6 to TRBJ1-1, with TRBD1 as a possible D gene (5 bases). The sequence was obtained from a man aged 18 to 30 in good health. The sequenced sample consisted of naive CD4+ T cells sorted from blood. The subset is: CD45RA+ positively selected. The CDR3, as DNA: TGTGCCAGCAGTTACCTCGGGGGAACTGAAGCTTTCTTT. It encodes CASSYLGGTEAFF.